Sequencing of this T cell receptor (beta chain) was carried out in a study of blood T cell repertoires in COVID-19. For the study at large: Samples taken during acute and convalescent COVID-19 were collected in the United States, Italy and Spain. PBMCs, B-cell-depleted T cells, or T cells provided the cDNA or gDNA that made up the material.

Per the germline V gene, CDR1 is KGHSH and CDR2 is LQKENI. The CDR3 length is 14 residues. V dropped 3 bases and J dropped 5; count of bases not matched to a gene: 6. Original processing methods: Amplification of reference gene primers was used by the study to estimate nucleated cell counts. Assay: immunoSEQ multiplex PCR; the TCRdb copy retains only in-frame clones and omits some. V and J calls plus clone size are reproduced from that table; the DNA served to infer D and trimming. The sample lists some 160,000 clones; 85% to 90% were seen once. The sequenced material came from peripheral blood. This chain uses TRBV18 with TRBJ1-2; 7 nucleotides match TRBD1. The TCR was taken from a woman between 65 and 79 years old with COVID-19, enrolled during active disease. The CDR3: CASSPGTATYGYTF. The CDR3 DNA follows: TGTGCCAGCTCACCTGGGACAGCGACTTATGGCTACACCTTC.